The 14 T cell receptor beta chains below all came from one sample that was sequenced in a study of cytomegalovirus exposure and HLA in healthy donors. PCR amplification relied on 60 Vbeta primers (plus 13 Jbeta primers). Assay: immunoSEQ multiplex PCR; the TCRdb copy retains only in-frame clones and omits some. The sample shows 100,000 or so clones, approximately 70% of them seen only once. The sample taken for sequencing was PBMCs. These receptors were taken from a middle-aged man in good health and CMV-seropositive.

This clone turned up a few times. The V and J genes are TRBV27 and TRBJ1-2; a weak D match, TRBD1 (5 bases). Trimming stripped 3 bases from V and 4 bases from J, with 15 bases between. The CDR3 spans 15 residues. CDR1 MNHEY and CDR2 SMNVEV come from the germline V gene (reference sequence). The CDR3 here is CASSFSQGAVYGYTF. In DNA, the CDR3 is TGTGCCAGCAGTTTCTCACAAGGGGCGGTCTATGGCTACACCTTC.

The chain couples TRBV1 to TRBJ1-3; TRBD1, the table's D call, lacks a check against the DNA. TRBV1 is deemed a pseudogene. The CDR3 extends over 19 amino acids. CDR3 region: CTSSQEGTGSPLSGNTIYF. The CDR3 DNA reads TGCACCAGCAGCCAAGAAGGGACAGGGAGTCCCCTCTCTGGAAACACCATATATTTT.

J is TRBJ1-2 and V is TRBV7-9; TRBD1 matches 9 bases. The germline V gene has CDR1 SEHNR and CDR2 FQNEAQ (reference sequence). The CDR3 covers 15 residues. Trimming cost V 5 bases and J 4 bases; bases outside gene matches: 8. In DNA, the CDR3 is TGTGCCAGCAGCCCCTCGGGACAGGGTATCTATGGCTACACCTTC. Encoded protein: CASSPSGQGIYGYTF. The variable domain in full, with the rest retrieved from reference TRBV7-9 and TRBJ1-2, is DTGVSQNPRHKITKRGQNVTFRCDPISEHNRLYWYRQTLGQGPEFLTYFQNEAQLEKSRLLSDRFSAERPKGSFSTLEIQRTEQGDSAMYLCASSPSGQGIYGYTFGSGTRLTVV.

The J gene is TRBJ2-3, the V gene TRBV19; 13 bases are shared with TRBD2. Unmatched junction bases numbered 8, after V lost 6 bases and J lost 5 bases. The germline V gene encodes CDR1 LNHDA and CDR2 SQIVND (reference sequence). This CDR3 contains 16 residues. The DNA of the CDR3 is TGTGCCAGTAGCCAAGGACTAGCGGGAGAACGAGATACGCAGTATTTT. It codes for CASSQGLAGERDTQYF.

This clone was observed a few times. The chain combines TRBV6-5 with TRBJ2-4; 9 bases line up with TRBD2. Looked up from germline, CDR1 is MNHEY and CDR2 is SVGAGI. The CDR3 spans 15 residues. The V segment lost 2 bases and the J segment 9 bases; nucleotides outside the gene matches: 8. The CDR3 protein is CASSYGAGGPGIQYF. CDR3 in DNA: TGTGCCAGCAGTTACGGTGCGGGAGGGCCCGGCATTCAGTACTTC.

The chain joins TRBV7-3 to TRBJ2-5, with 8 positions matching TRBD1. The germline V gene encodes CDR1 SGHTA and CDR2 FQGTGA. This CDR3 has 14 residues. V shed 10 bases, J shed 4 bases, and the junction held 11 bases outside the gene matches. CDR3 DNA sequence: TGTGCCACCTCGGCAGCAGGGGGCGGAGAGACCCAGTACTTC. Encoded protein: CATSAAGGGETQYF.

J is TRBJ2-1 and V is TRBV19; TRBD1 matches 9 bases. Unmatched junction bases numbered 9, after V lost 8 bases and J lost 7 bases. CDR3 length: 14 residues. Germline assignment: CDR1 LNHDA and CDR2 SQIVND (reference sequence). CDR3 loop: CASGGGTGLNEQFF. As DNA, the CDR3 is TGTGCCAGTGGGGGTGGGACAGGGTTGAATGAGCAGTTCTTC.

This rearrangement joins TRBV6-1 to TRBJ2-1; possibly TRBD2 for D (5 bases). V was trimmed by 4 bases and J by 0 bases, leaving 13 bases between them. The CDR3 consists of 16 residues. Germline CDR1 is MNHNS and CDR2 is SASEGT. The CDR3, as DNA: TGTGCCAGCAGTGTCGAGAGGAGGAGCTCCTACAATGAGCAGTTCTTC. It is translated as CASSVERRSSYNEQFF.

The rearrangement links TRBV6-5 to TRBJ2-7; 9 bases align to TRBD2. The V gene's germline CDR1 is MNHEY and CDR2 SVGAGI. The CDR3 runs to 15 residues. V lost 2 bases to trimming and J lost 2 bases; unmatched junction nucleotides: 4. CDR3 region: CASSYQLAGAYEQYV. CDR3 coding DNA: TGTGCCAGCAGTTACCAACTAGCGGGTGCCTACGAGCAGTACGTC.

The rearrangement links TRBV30 to TRBJ1-5; tentatively, D is TRBD1 (6 bases). The CDR3 sequence is 15 residues long. V lost 0 bases, J lost 8 bases, and 17 bases lay in between. CDR1 is GTSNPN, CDR2 SVGIG, per germline (reference sequence). Here the CDR3 reads CAWSVAETGGKPQHF. CDR3 DNA: TGTGCCTGGAGTGTAGCGGAGACAGGCGGAAAGCCCCAGCATTTT.

The chain couples TRBV2 to TRBJ2-3, with 8 bases matching TRBD1. The V and J ends lost 7 bases and 1 base, in that order; junction bases with no gene match: 7. The V gene's germline CDR1 is SNHLY and CDR2 FYNNEI. The CDR3 is 15 amino acids. This chain's CDR3 is CASTPDRVGTDTQYF. CDR3 sequence (DNA): TGTGCCAGCACGCCGGACAGGGTAGGCACAGATACGCAGTATTTT.

This clone was counted a single time. A much larger clonotype is one base distant, so this may be a read error. This chain joins TRBV6-1 and TRBJ2-1; the D gene is possibly TRBD1 (6 bases). CDR1 and CDR2 (germline): MNHNS, SASEGT. V was clipped by 4 bases and J by 0 bases, with 7 bases between them. CDR3 length: 14 residues. The CDR3 sequence: CASSVGGSYNEQFF. The DNA for the CDR3 is TGTGCCAGCAGTGTAGGGGGCTCCTACAATGAGCAGTTCTTC.

The rearrangement joins TRBV28 to TRBJ2-7, with 7 bases fitting TRBD1. The junction had 5 bases not matched to a gene; V was cut back by 4 bases and J by 5 bases. The CDR3 is 13 residues long. The germline V gene encodes CDR1 MDHEN and CDR2 SYDVKM. This chain's CDR3 is CASSSDDRDEQYF. The CDR3 DNA reads TGTGCCAGCAGTTCTGATGACAGGGACGAGCAGTACTTC.

This clone was counted between two and nine times. This sequence joins TRBV19 and TRBJ1-5; 8 nucleotides agree with TRBD1. The CDR3 loop spans 14 amino acids. The germline V gene has CDR1 LNHDA and CDR2 SQIVND (reference sequence). Trimming removed 5 bases from V and 5 bases from J; junction bases left unmatched: 5. Written as DNA, the CDR3 is TGTGCCAGTAGTCAGGACAGGGTCGATCAGCCCCAGCATTTT. Translation: CASSQDRVDQPQHF. The variable domain in full, with the rest retrieved from reference TRBV19 and TRBJ1-5, is DGGITQSPKYLFRKEGQNVTLSCEQNLNHDAMYWYRQDPGQGLRLIYYSQIVNDFQKGDIAEGYSVSREKKESFPLTVTSAQKNPTAFYLCASSQDRVDQPQHFGDGTRLSIL.